Listed here are 25 T cell receptor beta chains from one sample, sequenced in a study of glioma-infiltrating T cells. TCR alpha and beta CDR3 regions were amplified from RNA using iRepertoire nested multiplex PCR. One entry per CDR3 protein results from TCRdb running MiXCR on the multiplex PCR reads. The data hold 85,000 to 110,000 distinct CDR3 sequences, with about 30% observed a single time. Sequenced input: glioma tissue, nonneoplastic brain tissue, or PBMCs (not recorded which). These receptors all stem from a human donor with low-grade glioma or glioblastoma, undergoing nonglioma brain surgery, or in good health (not recorded which).

This clonotype was counted at least ten times. This chain joins TRBV6-1 and TRBJ1-5; no clear D. This CDR3 spans 15 amino acids. Trimming removed 6 bases from V and 10 bases from J, with 22 bases in between. The germline V gene encodes CDR1 MNHNS and CDR2 SASEGT. The DNA for the CDR3 is TGTGCCAGCAGCGACACACAGCCCGGGGAAAAACCCCAGCATTTT. It encodes CASSDTQPGEKPQHF.

This clonotype was counted only a few times. For the CDR3, the DNA is TGTGCCAGCAGCCTAACAACTCAGGACATTCAGTACTTC. This encodes CASSLTTQDIQYF. This chain connects TRBV3-1 to TRBJ2-4; no clear D. Per germline, CDR1 LGHDT and CDR2 YNNKEL (reference sequence). The length of the CDR3 is 13 residues. V was cut by 4 bases and J by 8 bases, with 12 bases left in between.

This clonotype occurred many times. J is TRBJ1-5 and V is TRBV6-2 or TRBV6-3; D gene unclear. Per germline, CDR1 MNHEY and CDR2 SVGEGT. The CDR3 is made up of 16 amino acids. Trimming took off 0 bases at V and 2 bases at J, with 11 bases between the two ends. The DNA for the CDR3 is TGTGCCAGCAGTTACTCGGGCACTTGGCGCAATCAGCCCCAGCATTTT. Protein: CASSYSGTWRNQPQHF.

The sample holds a few counts of this clonotype. The rearrangement uses TRBV7-2 and TRBJ1-6; D unresolved. The CDR3 has 14 amino acids. The V end was cut by 5 bases, the J end by 10 bases, with 15 bases between. Germline V gene data show CDR1 as SGHTA and CDR2 as FQGNSA. The CDR3 DNA reads TGTGCCAGCAGCCCGAGTAGGATAGGATCACCCCTCCACTTT. This codes for CASSPSRIGSPLHF.

This clonotype was counted at least ten times. This chain uses TRBV7-3 with TRBJ2-1; D is possibly TRBD1 (6 bases). CDR3 size: 14 residues. Germline V gene sequence: CDR1 SGHTA, CDR2 FQGTGA. V was trimmed by 5 bases and J by 7 bases, leaving 15 bases between them. The CDR3 reads CASSPPGVRNEQFF. As DNA, the CDR3 is TGTGCCAGCAGCCCCCCAGGGGTTCGGAATGAGCAGTTCTTC. The full variable domain, rest sourced from reference TRBV7-3 and TRBJ2-1, is GAGVSQTPSNKVTEKGKYVELRCDPISGHTALYWYRQSLGQGPEFLIYFQGTGAADDSGLPNDRFFAVRPEGSVSTLKIQRTERGDSAVYLCASSPPGVRNEQFFGPGTRLTVL.

This clonotype was counted a few times. This chain joins TRBV10-3 and TRBJ1-1; D is perhaps TRBD1 (5 bases). V shed 3 bases and J shed 5 bases, with 16 bases lying between them. Germline CDR1 ENHRY, CDR2 SYGVKD. CDR3 length: 15 amino acids. CDR3 sequence reads: CAISDQSGGGTEAFF. CDR3 nucleotide sequence: TGTGCCATCAGTGATCAGTCTGGGGGGGGTACTGAAGCTTTCTTT.

This clonotype was recorded many times. V usage is TRBV20-1 and J usage is TRBJ2-4; no reliable D call. CDR1 DFQATT and CDR2 SNEGSKA come from the germline V gene (reference sequence). Trimming removed 2 bases from V and 9 bases from J, with 11 bases in between. The CDR3 length is 12 residues. CDR3 sequence (DNA): TGCAGTGCTAGATCCGAGGTGGGCATTCAGTACTTC. Protein: CSARSEVGIQYF.

The CDR3, as DNA: TGCGCCAGCAGCCCCGGGACAGGGTATAACCAGCCCCAGCATTTT. This translates into CASSPGTGYNQPQHF. The chain couples TRBV4-3 to TRBJ1-5, with 9 bases fitting TRBD1. V shed 4 bases and J 7 bases; nucleotides not matched to a gene: 8. Germline assignment: CDR1 LGHNA and CDR2 YSLEER. This CDR3 is 15 amino acids long.

This clonotype has at least ten counts. V and J are TRBV19 and TRBJ2-3; tentatively, D is TRBD2 (6 bases). Germline lookup yields CDR1 LNHDA and CDR2 SQIVND (reference sequence). With 5 bases removed from V and 2 bases from J, the gap between germline ends came to 14 bases. The CDR3 is 15 amino acids. CDR3 DNA: TGTGCCAGTAGTCTGGGACTGGAATACACAGATACGCAGTATTTT. Its protein product is CASSLGLEYTDTQYF.

This clonotype has ten or more counts. The chain employs TRBV19 and TRBJ2-3; D unresolved. There are 12 residues in the CDR3. CDR1 is LNHDA and CDR2 is SQIVND in the germline V gene (reference sequence). V lost 5 bases to trimming and J lost 4 bases, with 7 bases between them. For the CDR3, the DNA is TGTGCCAGTAGTTTTCGTTCAGATACGCAGTATTTT. It specifies CASSFRSDTQYF. Supplemented by reference TRBV19 and TRBJ2-3, the full variable domain reads DGGITQSPKYLFRKEGQNVTLSCEQNLNHDAMYWYRQDPGQGLRLIYYSQIVNDFQKGDIAEGYSVSREKKESFPLTVTSAQKNPTAFYLCASSFRSDTQYFGPGTRLTVL.

The chain employs TRBV24-1 and TRBJ1-2; a weak D match, TRBD1 (5 bases). The V and J ends lost 3 bases and 3 bases respectively, with 13 bases between them. The CDR3 contains 15 residues. CDR1 is KGHDR, CDR2 SFDVKD, per germline. This CDR3 reads CATSDNGHDYYGYTF. In DNA form, the CDR3 reads TGTGCCACCAGTGATAATGGACATGATTACTATGGCTACACCTTC.

In its sample, this clonotype was seen many times. The chain recombines TRBV7-2 with TRBJ1-1; D remains unclear. Trimming shortened V by 2 bases and J by 2 bases, and 9 bases separated the two germline ends. This CDR3 region has 14 residues. Germline values: CDR1 SGHTA, CDR2 FQGNSA. The CDR3 sequence: CASSLQITNTEAFF. The CDR3 DNA follows: TGTGCCAGCAGCTTACAGATCACTAACACTGAAGCTTTCTTT.

This clonotype was detected many times. The V call is TRBV20-1, the J call TRBJ2-1, with TRBD2 as a possible D gene (5 bases). This CDR3 comprises 12 residues. CDR1 and CDR2 from the germline V gene are DFQATT and SNEGSKA (reference sequence). Trimming took 6 bases from V and 5 from J, leaving 11 bases between them. The CDR3 nucleotides are TGCAGTGCAACTCGGGGTCACAATGAGCAGTTCTTC. Translation gives CSATRGHNEQFF.

The rearrangement links TRBV2 to TRBJ1-2; 8 bases agree with TRBD1. The germline CDR1 and CDR2 sequences are SNHLY and FYNNEI. J lost 8 bases, V lost 7 bases, and 12 bases had no gene match. There are 14 residues in the CDR3. Here the CDR3 DNA reads TGTGCCAGCATACGACAGGGGATCCGTGTGGGCTACACCTTC. Translated: CASIRQGIRVGYTF.

This clonotype was seen many times. J is TRBJ1-1 and V is TRBV10-3; D not resolved. V shed 0 bases and J shed 0 bases, with 8 bases lying between them. The V gene's germline CDR1 is ENHRY and CDR2 SYGVKD. This CDR3 is built from 15 residues. CDR3 coding DNA: TGTGCCATCAGTGAGTCTCCGGATTTGAACACTGAAGCTTTCTTT. Its protein product is CAISESPDLNTEAFF.

This clonotype has ten or more counts. The chain uses TRBV27 and TRBJ2-3, with TRBD1 matching 9 bases. This CDR3 comprises 14 residues. Losses at the gene ends were 8 bases for V and 1 base for J; bases not matched to a gene: 4. Germline V CDR1 and CDR2: MNHEY, SMNVEV (reference sequence). The CDR3 region has the DNA TGTGCCAGCTACCGGGACAGGGGCACAGATACGCAGTATTTT. Translated, it gives CASYRDRGTDTQYF.

Notes on this clonotype: A much larger clone lies one base from this, so it may be a read error. The chain carries TRBV12-3 or TRBV12-4 and TRBJ1-5, with no clear D. Trimming stripped 4 bases from V and 7 bases from J, with 14 bases between. This CDR3 contains 14 residues. CDR3 sequence (DNA): TGTGCCAGCAGTTCAACAGTGGGCGGGCAGCCCCAGCATTTT. This translates into CASSSTVGGQPQHF.

Concerning this clonotype: No conserved phenylalanine or tryptophan ends this CDR3, so it is likely a read error. The rearrangement joins TRBV28 to TRBJ2-5, with 7 bases aligning to TRBD1. Germline CDR1 is MDHEN and CDR2 is SYDVKM. The CDR3 sequence is 15 residues long. The CDR3 nucleotides are TGTGCCAGCAGCCCACCGGGGACAGAACAAGGGACCCAGTACCTC. It encodes CASSPPGTEQGTQYL.

The genes are TRBV19 and TRBJ1-5; 7 nucleotides align to TRBD1. This CDR3 contains 15 residues. The ends lost 5 bases at V and 8 bases at J; junction bases unmatched: 12. From germline, CDR1 is LNHDA and CDR2 SQIVND (reference sequence). In DNA form, the CDR3 reads TGTGCCAGTAGTGTCATAAGACAGGGAGGAGAGCCCCAGCATTTT. Protein: CASSVIRQGGEPQHF.

This clonotype was found many times. The chain recombines TRBV6-1 with TRBJ1-1, with 10 bases identical to TRBD1. This CDR3 has 14 amino acids. The V segment lost 6 bases and the J segment 3 bases; nucleotides outside the gene matches: 4. Germline values: CDR1 MNHNS, CDR2 SASEGT. The CDR3 coding sequence is TGTGCCAGCAGCCGGGGGACAGGGGACACTGAAGCTTTCTTT. Translation: CASSRGTGDTEAFF.

In regard to this clonotype: One junction end disagrees with the germline gene, perhaps due to a read error. The chain recombines TRBV19 with TRBJ1-6; 10 nucleotides match TRBD1. The length of the CDR3 is 14 residues. Germline assignment: CDR1 LNHDA and CDR2 SQIVND (reference sequence). The CDR3: CASKTGGLNSPPHF. As DNA, the CDR3 is TGTGCCAGTAAGACAGGGGGCTTGAATTCACCCCCCCACTTT.

This clonotype was counted ten times or more. The V and J genes are TRBV3-1 and TRBJ1-2; D might be TRBD1 (6 bases). CDR1 and CDR2 from the germline V gene are LGHDT and YNNKEL (reference sequence). The CDR3 extends over 15 amino acids. Trimming took 5 bases from V and 4 from J, leaving 17 bases between them. CDR3 sequence reads: CASSTRTATLYGYTF. For the CDR3, the DNA is TGTGCCAGCAGCACCCGGACAGCCACCCTCTATGGCTACACCTTC.

Ten or more counts support this clonotype. The V and J genes are TRBV6-1 and TRBJ2-1; no clear D gene. The CDR3 has 15 amino acids. Per germline, CDR1 MNHNS and CDR2 SASEGT. The V gene lost 2 bases and the J gene lost 8 bases, with 16 bases spanning the gap. CDR3 coding DNA: TGTGCCAGCAGTGAATCTATAGGAACCGCGGATGAGCAGTTCTTC. Amino acid sequence: CASSESIGTADEQFF.

This clonotype showed up just a few times. V gene TRBV7-9 combines with J gene TRBJ2-5, with unresolved D. Per germline, CDR1 SEHNR and CDR2 FQNEAQ (reference sequence). V was pared by 4 bases and J by 3 bases, with 12 bases between. The CDR3 extends over 14 amino acids. The CDR3 reads CASSSRAAEETQYF. The CDR3 coding sequence is TGTGCCAGCAGCTCAAGGGCCGCAGAAGAGACCCAGTACTTC.

This clonotype was picked up a small number of times. The germline gene is not matched at one end of the junction; a read error may be the cause. The chain carries TRBV7-9 and TRBJ2-7, with 9 positions matching TRBD1. The CDR3 totals 13 residues. Germline V gene sequence: CDR1 SEHNR, CDR2 FQNEAQ (reference sequence). Here the CDR3 DNA reads TGTGCCAGCAGCTTAGCGCCCCGGGGACAGGGAAGGTTC. Its protein product is CASSLAPRGQGRF.